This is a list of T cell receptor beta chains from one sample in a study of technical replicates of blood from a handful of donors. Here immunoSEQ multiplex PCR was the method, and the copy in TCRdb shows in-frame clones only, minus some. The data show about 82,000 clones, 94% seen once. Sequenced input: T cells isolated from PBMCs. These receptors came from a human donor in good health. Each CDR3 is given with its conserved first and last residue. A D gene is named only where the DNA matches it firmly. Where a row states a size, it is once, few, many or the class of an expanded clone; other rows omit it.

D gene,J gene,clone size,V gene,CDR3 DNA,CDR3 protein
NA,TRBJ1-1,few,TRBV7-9,TGTGCCAGCAGCCCGGACAGTCCCACTGAAGCTTTCTTT,CASSPDSPTEAFF
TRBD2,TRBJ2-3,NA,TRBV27,TGTGCCAGCAGTTACGGGACTAGCGTGGCAGATACGCAGTATTTT,CASSYGTSVADTQYF
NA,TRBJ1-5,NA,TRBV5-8,TGTGCCAGCAGCCTCGGGACACCGGATAGCAATCAGCCCCAGCATTTT,CASSLGTPDSNQPQHF
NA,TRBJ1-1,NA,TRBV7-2,TGTGCCAGCAGCTCCCGACACCTTACCAACACTGAAGCTTTCTTT,CASSSRHLTNTEAFF
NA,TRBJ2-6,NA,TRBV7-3,TGTGCCAGCAGCCCACCGGGGAGCTCTGGGGCCAACGTCCTGACTTTC,CASSPPGSSGANVLTF
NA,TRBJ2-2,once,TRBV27,TGTGCCAGCAGTTTTGTATCGGAGGCCGGGGAGCTGTTTTTT,CASSFVSEAGELFF
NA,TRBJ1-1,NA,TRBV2,TGTGCCAGCAGTTTGGAGACGACGTTGGAGAACACTGAAGCTTTCTTT,CASSLETTLENTEAFF
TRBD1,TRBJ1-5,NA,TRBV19,TGTGCCAGTTGTAGCAGGGGGATTCGTGGCAATCAGCCCCAGCATTTT,CASCSRGIRGNQPQHF
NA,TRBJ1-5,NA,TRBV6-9,TGTGCCAGATCCCTTACAGGGTTTCAGGGTCAGCCCCAGCATTTT,CARSLTGFQGQPQHF
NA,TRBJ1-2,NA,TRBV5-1,TGCGCCAGCAGCTTGGAGTTCAGGCCCCCAGGCTACACCTTC,CASSLEFRPPGYTF
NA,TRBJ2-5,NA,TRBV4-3,TGCGCCAGCAGCCAAGACCCGGGGATGGGAGAGACCCAGTACTTC,CASSQDPGMGETQYF
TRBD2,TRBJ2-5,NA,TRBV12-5,TGTGCTAGTGGGCTAGGCATGAGCGGGACCCAAGAGACCCAGTACTTC,CASGLGMSGTQETQYF
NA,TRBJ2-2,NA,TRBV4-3,TGCGCCAGCAGCCAAGATCCACTAGCAACCGGGGAGCTGTTTTTT,CASSQDPLATGELFF
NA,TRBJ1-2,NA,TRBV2,TGTGCCGGGGTGAGTACAGGGCAGGGTCTGCCCTATGGCTACACCTTC,CAGVSTGQGLPYGYTF
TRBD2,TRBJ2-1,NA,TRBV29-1,TGCAGCGTTGCGGGTGCTAGCGGGAGTCAGGTTGAGCAGTTCTTC,CSVAGASGSQVEQFF
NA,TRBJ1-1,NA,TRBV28,TGTGCCAGCAGTTTCACTAAGGCGAATCCTGAAGCTTTCTTT,CASSFTKANPEAFF
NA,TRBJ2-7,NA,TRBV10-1,TGCGCCAGCCAGGGGGGGACTAGTGAGCAGTACTTC,CASQGGTSEQYF
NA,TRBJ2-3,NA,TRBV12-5,TGTGCTAGTGGGCCGGACTTGGCGGCCCCCACAGATACGCAGTATTTT,CASGPDLAAPTDTQYF
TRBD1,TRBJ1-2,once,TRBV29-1,TGCAGCGTCCCCTATACAGGGGGAATTGGCTACACCTTC,CSVPYTGGIGYTF
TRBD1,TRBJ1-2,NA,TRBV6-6,TGTGCCAGCAGTCCGGAGGACAGGGGCGGCTACACCTTC,CASSPEDRGGYTF
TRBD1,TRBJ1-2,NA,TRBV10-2,TGCGCCAGCGAGGACAGGGCGAACTATGGCTACACCTTC,CASEDRANYGYTF
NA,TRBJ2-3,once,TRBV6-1,TGTGCCAGCAGTGACCAGGGAAAAAGCACAGATACGCAGTATTTT,CASSDQGKSTDTQYF
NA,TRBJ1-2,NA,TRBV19,TGTGCCAGTAATAGGAAGGCCGGACACCCTGGGCCCTATGGCTACACCTTC,CASNRKAGHPGPYGYTF
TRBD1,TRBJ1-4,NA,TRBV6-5,TGTGCCAGCAGGCCCACAGGGGGCGCGAATGAAAAACTGTTTTTT,CASRPTGGANEKLFF
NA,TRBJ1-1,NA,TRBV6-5,TGTGCCAGCAGTTACGGGACAAAAGCTTTCTTT,CASSYGTKAFF
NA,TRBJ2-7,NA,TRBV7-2,TGTGCCAGCAGCTTAATAGGGGACGAGCAGTACTTC,CASSLIGDEQYF
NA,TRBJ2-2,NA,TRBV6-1,TGTGCCAGCAGTGAATTAGGTAGCATGAACACCGGGGAGCTGTTTTTT,CASSELGSMNTGELFF
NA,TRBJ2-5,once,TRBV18,TGTGCCAGCTCATCGGACACTGAGACCCAGTACTTC,CASSSDTETQYF
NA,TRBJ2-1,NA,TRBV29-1,TGCAGCGTTGGACGGTCCTCAGGTGAGCAGTTCTTC,CSVGRSSGEQFF
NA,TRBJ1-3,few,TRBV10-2,TGCGCCAGCAGCGAGGGGAGACCTGGAAACACCATATATTTT,CASSEGRPGNTIYF
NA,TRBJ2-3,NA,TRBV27,TGTGCCAGCACAACCCACAACACAGATACGCAGTATTTT,CASTTHNTDTQYF
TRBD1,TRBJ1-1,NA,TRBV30,TGTGCCTGGAGTACAGGGGTGGGGAACACTGAAGCTTTCTTT,CAWSTGVGNTEAFF
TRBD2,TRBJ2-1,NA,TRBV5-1,TGCGCCAGCAGCTTGGATGATAGACTAGCGGGTACTGAGCAGTTCTTC,CASSLDDRLAGTEQFF
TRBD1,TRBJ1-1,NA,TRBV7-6,TGTGCCAGCAGCTCGACGCTGGGACAGGGGAACACTGAAGCTTTCTTT,CASSSTLGQGNTEAFF
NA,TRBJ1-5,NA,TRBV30,TGTGCCTGGAGTGGGGGCAGTGGCAATCAGCCCCAGCATTTT,CAWSGGSGNQPQHF